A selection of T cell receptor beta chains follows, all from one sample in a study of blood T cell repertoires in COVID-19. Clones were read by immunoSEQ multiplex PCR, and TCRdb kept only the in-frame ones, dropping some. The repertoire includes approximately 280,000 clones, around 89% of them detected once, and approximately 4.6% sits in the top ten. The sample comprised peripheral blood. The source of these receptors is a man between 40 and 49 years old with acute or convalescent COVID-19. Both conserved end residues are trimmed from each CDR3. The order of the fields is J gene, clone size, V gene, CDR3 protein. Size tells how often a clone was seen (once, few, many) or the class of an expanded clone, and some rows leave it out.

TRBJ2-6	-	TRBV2	ASSELGGVSGANVLT
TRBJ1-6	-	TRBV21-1	ASSSHRGQFRSPLH
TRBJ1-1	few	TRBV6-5	ASSRDRGAEAF
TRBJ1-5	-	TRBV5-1	ASSLGGGGSGPQH
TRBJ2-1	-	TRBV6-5	ASKKSGGAYNEQF
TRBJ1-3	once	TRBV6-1	ASSEWTGKADTIY
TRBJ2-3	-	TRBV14	ASSQDYHRGDSDTQY
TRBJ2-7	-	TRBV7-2	ASSLLGTVAYEQY
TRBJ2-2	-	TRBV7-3	ASSLLSSAGELF
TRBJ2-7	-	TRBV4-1	ASSQEGRVGYEQY
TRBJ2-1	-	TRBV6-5	ASSSGTGAYNEQF
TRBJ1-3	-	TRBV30	AWSGGSSENTIY
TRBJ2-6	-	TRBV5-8	ASSFDFPGANVLT
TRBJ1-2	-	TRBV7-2	ASSFWPGEGYT
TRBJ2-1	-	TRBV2	ASSAPGGAGDEQF
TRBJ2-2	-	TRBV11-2	ASSSLRANSTGELF
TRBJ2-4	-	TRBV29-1	SVSHGGLAKNIQY
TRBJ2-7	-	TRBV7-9	ASSVGQGAQQY
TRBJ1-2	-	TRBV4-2	ASSHPDYGYT
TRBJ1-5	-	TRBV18	ASSPYSTGPEQPQH
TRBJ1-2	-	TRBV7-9	ASSLDGEVGYT
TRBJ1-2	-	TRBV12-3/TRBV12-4	ASTFGGAGYT
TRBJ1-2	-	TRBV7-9	ASSLDRGGYT
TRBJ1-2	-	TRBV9	ASSVGGRGYGYT
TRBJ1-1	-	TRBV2	ASMKGGYTEAF
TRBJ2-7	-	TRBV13	ASSLDRSSYEQY
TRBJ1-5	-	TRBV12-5	ASGGGQLNQPQH
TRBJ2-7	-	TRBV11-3	ASSFGGSYEQY
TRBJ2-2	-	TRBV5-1	ASSQQVGGYTGELF
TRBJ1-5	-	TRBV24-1	ATSGTDKGSNQPQH
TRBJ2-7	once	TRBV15	ATSREYRPSSYEQY
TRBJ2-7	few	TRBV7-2	ASSLEAGPIRY
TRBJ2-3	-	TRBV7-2	ASSLTRPDTQY
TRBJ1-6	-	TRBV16	ASSQSQGFGSPLH
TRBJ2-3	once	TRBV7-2	ASSFLGGAGNTQY
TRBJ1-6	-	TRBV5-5	ASSLDEVAPLH
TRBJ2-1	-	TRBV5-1	ASSQLEQGHNEQF
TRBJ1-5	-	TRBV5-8	ASSSGLWPQH
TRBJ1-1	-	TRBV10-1	ASSTGQGYTEAF
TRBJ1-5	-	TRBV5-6	ASSLSLGEGAAEPQH
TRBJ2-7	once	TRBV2	ASSEQGSLYEQY
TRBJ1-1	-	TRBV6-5	ASSYQGANTEAF
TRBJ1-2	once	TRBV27	ASTVRWGQDTGYT
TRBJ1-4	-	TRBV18	ASSPDVGGEKLF
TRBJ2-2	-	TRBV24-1	ATKQGLAGELF
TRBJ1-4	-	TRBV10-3	AISASGTENEKLF
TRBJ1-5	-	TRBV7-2	ASSSGQHSNQPQH
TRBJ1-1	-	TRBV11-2	ASSFRTAPVEAF
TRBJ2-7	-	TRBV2	ASHASTGDEQY
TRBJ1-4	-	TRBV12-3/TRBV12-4	ASSFYRETLF
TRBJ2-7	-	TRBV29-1	SVEGDRAYEQY
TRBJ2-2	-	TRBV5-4	ASSNLSLGRGTGELF